These 9 T cell receptor beta chains were all obtained from the same sample, sequenced in a study of blood T cell repertoires in COVID-19. Profiling relied on immunoSEQ multiplex PCR, and the TCRdb table lists in-frame clones only, not all of them. The sample carries approximately 290,000 clones, roughly 87% recorded once. Sequenced input: peripheral blood. The source is a man younger than 35 with active or convalescent COVID-19.

V gene TRBV9 combines with J gene TRBJ2-2, with D hard to call. Trimming took 0 bases from V and 4 from J, leaving 10 bases between them. Germline CDR1 and CDR2: SGDLS and YYNGEE. This CDR3 comprises 15 residues. The CDR3 nucleotides read TGTGCCAGCAGCGTAGCTGGCAGTGTCACCGGGGAGCTGTTTTTT. Protein product: CASSVAGSVTGELFF.

DNA for the CDR3: TGTGCCAGCAGTTTAGACCCGGCTAGCGGGGTCCTAAATGAGCAGTTCTTC. Protein sequence: CASSLDPASGVLNEQFF. This rearrangement joins TRBV28 to TRBJ2-1; 9 bases align to TRBD2. The ends lost 2 bases at V and 7 bases at J; junction bases unmatched: 12. This CDR3 region has 17 residues. Germline V lookup: CDR1 MDHEN, CDR2 SYDVKM.

The chain is built from TRBV7-9 and TRBJ1-3; maybe TRBD1 (5 bases). CDR3 length: 14 residues. V gave up 5 bases and J gave up 4 bases, with 12 bases separating them. The germline gives CDR1 SEHNR, CDR2 FQNEAQ (reference sequence). This chain's CDR3 is CASSLGQGGNTIYF. The CDR3 DNA is TGTGCCAGCAGCCTCGGACAAGGGGGAAACACCATATATTTT.

This clone has just a few counts. The chain combines TRBV2 with TRBJ1-2; D is perhaps TRBD1 (6 bases). CDR1 and CDR2 (germline): SNHLY, FYNNEI. This CDR3 is 12 amino acids long. Trimming cost V 4 bases and J 5 bases, with 8 bases left between them. This CDR3 reads CASSGQAYGYTF. Written as DNA, the CDR3 is TGTGCCAGCAGTGGACAGGCTTATGGCTACACCTTC.

This chain links TRBV7-9 with TRBJ2-7; D may be TRBD1 (6 bases). The germline V gene has CDR1 SEHNR and CDR2 FQNEAQ (reference sequence). V lost 2 bases to trimming and J lost 5 bases, with 13 bases between them. The CDR3 extends over 14 amino acids. The CDR3 region is CASSLNGQTHEQYF. As DNA, the CDR3 is TGTGCCAGCAGCTTAAATGGACAGACACACGAGCAGTACTTC.

The V call is TRBV7-9, the J call TRBJ2-1; perhaps TRBD2 as D (5 bases). Trimming shortened V by 5 bases and J by 10 bases, and 12 bases separated the two germline ends. Germline values: CDR1 SEHNR, CDR2 FQNEAQ (reference sequence). CDR3 length equals 12 residues. The CDR3 nucleotides read TGTGCCAGCAGCGCCTGGACGGGAGAGCAGTTCTTC. Translating it yields CASSAWTGEQFF.

This clone has just one count. This chain connects TRBV25-1 to TRBJ1-3; D not resolved. Trimming took off 2 bases at V and 2 bases at J, with 10 bases between the two ends. The CDR3 sequence is 15 residues long. Germline lookup yields CDR1 MGHDK and CDR2 SYGVNS. The CDR3 nucleotides read TGTGCCAGCAGTGAACTGGGCAAAACTGGAAACACCATATATTTT. This codes for CASSELGKTGNTIYF.

CDR3 sequence: CASERQGHHEQYF. As DNA, the CDR3 is TGTGCCAGCGAGAGACAGGGTCACCACGAGCAGTACTTC. The V call is TRBV6-6, the J call TRBJ2-7; 7 nucleotides agree with TRBD1. Germline CDR1 MNHNY, CDR2 SVGAGI (reference sequence). Trimming cost V 8 bases and J 5 bases; bases outside gene matches: 9. The CDR3 is 13 residues long.

This chain uses TRBV3-1 (or the pseudogene TRBV3-2) with TRBJ2-2; no clear D gene. The CDR3 is 14 amino acids. V was trimmed by 4 bases and J by 1 base, leaving 7 bases between them. Germline V CDR1 and CDR2: LGHDT, YNNKEL (reference sequence). Here the CDR3 DNA reads TGTGCCAGCAGCCGCGACTTGAACACCGGGGAGCTGTTTTTT. Translating gives CASSRDLNTGELFF.